This T cell receptor beta chain was identified during a study of CD8 T cells in Susac syndrome. This CDR3 is built from 12 residues. The V gene lost 5 bases and the J gene lost 4 bases, with 11 bases spanning the gap. Germline V lookup: CDR1 SQVTM, CDR2 ANQGSEA. Random hexamers were used to reverse transcribe the RNA input (roughly 0.5 to 1 ug). TCRdb called the immunoSEQ multiplex PCR reads again in MiXCR, with one record for every CDR3 protein. The sample comprises around 79,000 distinct CDR3 sequences, approximately 94% of which are singletons, and around 0.4% rests with the top ten. The chain combines TRBV29-1 with TRBJ1-1; D is unclear. The sequenced sample consisted of CD8+ T cells from PBMCs. The TCR was taken from a human donor with multiple sclerosis. The CDR3 nucleotides are TGCAGCGTTTTTGCCGGGGTCACTGAAGCTTTCTTT. Its protein is CSVFAGVTEAFF.